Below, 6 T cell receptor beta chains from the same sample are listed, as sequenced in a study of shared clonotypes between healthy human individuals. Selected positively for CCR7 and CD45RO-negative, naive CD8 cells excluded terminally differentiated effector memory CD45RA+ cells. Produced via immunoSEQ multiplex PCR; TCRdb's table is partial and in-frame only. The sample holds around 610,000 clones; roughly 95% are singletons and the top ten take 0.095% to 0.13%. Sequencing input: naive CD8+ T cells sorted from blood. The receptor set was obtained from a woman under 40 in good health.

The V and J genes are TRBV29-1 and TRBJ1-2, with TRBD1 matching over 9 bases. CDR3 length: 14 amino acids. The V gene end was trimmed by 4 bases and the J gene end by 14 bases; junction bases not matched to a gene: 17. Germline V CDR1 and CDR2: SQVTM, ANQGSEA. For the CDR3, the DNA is TGCAGCGTTGGTGCGGACAGGGGCCTCGGCGGGCCTACCTTC. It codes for CSVGADRGLGGPTF.

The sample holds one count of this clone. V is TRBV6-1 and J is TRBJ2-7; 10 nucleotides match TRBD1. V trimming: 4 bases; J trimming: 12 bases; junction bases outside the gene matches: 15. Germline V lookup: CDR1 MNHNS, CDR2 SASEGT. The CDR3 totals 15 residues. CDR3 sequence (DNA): TGTGCCAGCAGTGCAGCCCGGGACAGGGGAGTGGGTCCGTACTTC. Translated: CASSAARDRGVGPYF.

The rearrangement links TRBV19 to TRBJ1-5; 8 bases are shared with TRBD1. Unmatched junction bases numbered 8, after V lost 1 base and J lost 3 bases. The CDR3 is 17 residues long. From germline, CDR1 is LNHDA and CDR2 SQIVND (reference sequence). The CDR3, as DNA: TGTGCCAGTAGTATAGCTAGACAGGGGAGGAACAATCAGCCCCAGCATTTT. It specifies CASSIARQGRNNQPQHF. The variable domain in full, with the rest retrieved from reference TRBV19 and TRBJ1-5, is DGGITQSPKYLFRKEGQNVTLSCEQNLNHDAMYWYRQDPGQGLRLIYYSQIVNDFQKGDIAEGYSVSREKKESFPLTVTSAQKNPTAFYLCASSIARQGRNNQPQHFGDGTRLSIL.

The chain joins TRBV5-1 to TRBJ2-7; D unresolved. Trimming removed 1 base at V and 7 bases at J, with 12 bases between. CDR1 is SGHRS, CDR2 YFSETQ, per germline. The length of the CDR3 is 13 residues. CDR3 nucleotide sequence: TGCGCCAGCAGCTTGTCAGGCGGCTGGGAGCAGTACTTC. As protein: CASSLSGGWEQYF.

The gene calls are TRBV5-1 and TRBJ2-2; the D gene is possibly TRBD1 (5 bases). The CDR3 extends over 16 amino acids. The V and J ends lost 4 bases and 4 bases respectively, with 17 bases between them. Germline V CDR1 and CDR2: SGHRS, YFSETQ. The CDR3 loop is CASSTWETGPTGELFF. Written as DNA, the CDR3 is TGCGCCAGCAGCACGTGGGAAACAGGACCCACCGGGGAGCTGTTTTTT.

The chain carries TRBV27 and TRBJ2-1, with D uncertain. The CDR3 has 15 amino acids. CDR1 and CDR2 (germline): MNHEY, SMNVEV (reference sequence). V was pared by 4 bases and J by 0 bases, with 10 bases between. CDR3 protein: CASSSRSSSYNEQFF. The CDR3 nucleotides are TGTGCCAGCAGTTCCCGTAGTAGCTCCTACAATGAGCAGTTCTTC.